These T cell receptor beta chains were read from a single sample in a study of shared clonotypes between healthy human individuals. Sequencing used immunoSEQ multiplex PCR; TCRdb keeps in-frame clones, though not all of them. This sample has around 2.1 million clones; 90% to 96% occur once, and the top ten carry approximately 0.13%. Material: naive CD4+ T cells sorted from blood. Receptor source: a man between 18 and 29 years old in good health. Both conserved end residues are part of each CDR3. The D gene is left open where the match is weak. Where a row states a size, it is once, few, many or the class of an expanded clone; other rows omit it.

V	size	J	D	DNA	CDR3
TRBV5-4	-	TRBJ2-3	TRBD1	TGTGCCAGCAGCTTGACAGGGGAAGATACGCAGTATTTT	CASSLTGEDTQYF
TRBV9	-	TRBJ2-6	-	TGTGCCAGCAGCGTAGGTTCTAACTCTGGGGCCAACGTCCTGACTTTC	CASSVGSNSGANVLTF
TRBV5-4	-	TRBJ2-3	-	TGTGCCAGCAGCTTTGACAGCACAGATACGCAGTATTTT	CASSFDSTDTQYF
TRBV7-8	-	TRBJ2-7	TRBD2	TGTGCCAGCAGCGGACTAGCGGGGCTCTACGAGCAGTACTTC	CASSGLAGLYEQYF
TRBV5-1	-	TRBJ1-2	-	TGCGCCAGCAGCCCTGGGTACACCGAAGGCTATGGCTACACCTTC	CASSPGYTEGYGYTF
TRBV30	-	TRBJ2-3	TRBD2	TGTGCCTGGAGCGTCCTAGCGGTCACAGATACGCAGTATTTT	CAWSVLAVTDTQYF
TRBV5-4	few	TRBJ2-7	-	TGTGCCAGCAGCTTGGACGGCTACGAGCAGTACTTC	CASSLDGYEQYF
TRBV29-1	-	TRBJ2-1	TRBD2	TGCAGCGTTGCGGGGACTAGCGGGAGTAATAATGAGCAGTTCTTC	CSVAGTSGSNNEQFF
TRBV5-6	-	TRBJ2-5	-	TGTGCCAGCAGCAGCGGAGAGACCCAGTACTTC	CASSSGETQYF
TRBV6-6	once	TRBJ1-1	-	TGTGCCAGCAGTTCTTTACAAAACACTGAAGCTTTCTTT	CASSSLQNTEAFF
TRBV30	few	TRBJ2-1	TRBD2	TGTGCCTGGAGGATAAGGACTAGCGACTACAATGAGCAGTTCTTC	CAWRIRTSDYNEQFF
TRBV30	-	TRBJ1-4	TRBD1	TGTGCCTGGAACAGGGGGACCACTAATGAAAAACTGTTTTTT	CAWNRGTTNEKLFF
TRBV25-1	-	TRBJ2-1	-	TGTGCCAGCAGCCTAAGAACCTCCTACAATGAGCAGTTCTTC	CASSLRTSYNEQFF
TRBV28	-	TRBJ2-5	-	TGTGCCAGCAGTTCTATCGGGGATGGAGACGGGGAGACCCAGTACTTC	CASSSIGDGDGETQYF
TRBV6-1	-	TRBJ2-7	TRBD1	TGTGCCAGCAGTGGGACAGGTTTAGGGTCCTACGAGCAGTACTTC	CASSGTGLGSYEQYF
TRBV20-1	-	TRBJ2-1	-	TGCAGTGCTAGAGACATCAATGAGCAGTTCTTC	CSARDINEQFF
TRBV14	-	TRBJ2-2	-	TGTGCCAGCAGACCTACCGGGGGGCACACCGGGGAGCTGTTTTTT	CASRPTGGHTGELFF
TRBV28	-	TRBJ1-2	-	TGTGCCAGCAGTTCTCGCCCAAAAAACTATGGCTACACCTTC	CASSSRPKNYGYTF
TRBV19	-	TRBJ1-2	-	TGTGCCAGTAGTATAACACAGGGCTATGGCTACACCTTC	CASSITQGYGYTF
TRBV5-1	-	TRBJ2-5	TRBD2	TGCGCCAGCAGCAAGGGACTAGCGGGGTCAGAGACCCAGTACTTC	CASSKGLAGSETQYF
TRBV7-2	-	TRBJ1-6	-	TGTGCCAGCAGCTTAGTTCTGGGGGCAGGTTCACCCCTCCACTTT	CASSLVLGAGSPLHF
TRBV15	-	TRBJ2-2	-	TGTGCCACCAGCAGAGATCTGGATACCGGGGAGCTGTTTTTT	CATSRDLDTGELFF
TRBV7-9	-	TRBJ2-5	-	TGTGCCAGCAGCCCATCGGGGACCCCAGCGGCCCAGTACTTC	CASSPSGTPAAQYF
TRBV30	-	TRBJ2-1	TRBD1	TGTGCCTGGACTGCGACAGGGATGAAGAACAATGAGCAGTTCTTC	CAWTATGMKNNEQFF
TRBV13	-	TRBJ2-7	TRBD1	TGTGCCAGCAGCCTACAGCCGGGACAGGGAATAAACGAGCAGTACTTC	CASSLQPGQGINEQYF
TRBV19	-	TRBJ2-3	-	TGTGCCAGTAGTAAGGGCCTGTACCCAGATACGCAGTATTTT	CASSKGLYPDTQYF
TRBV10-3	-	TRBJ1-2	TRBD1	TGTGCCATCAGTTCTCTGACAGGGGAGGACTATGGCTACACCTTC	CAISSLTGEDYGYTF
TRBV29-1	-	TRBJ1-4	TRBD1	TGCAGCGTGTCCACCGGGACAGGGAACAAAAAACTGTTTTTT	CSVSTGTGNKKLFF
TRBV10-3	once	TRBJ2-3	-	TGTGCCATCAGTGAGTCGGAGACAGATACGCAGTATTTT	CAISESETDTQYF
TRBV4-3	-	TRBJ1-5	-	TGCGCCAGCAGCCAAGATAGCAGGGTAGGGAATCAGCCCCAGCATTTT	CASSQDSRVGNQPQHF
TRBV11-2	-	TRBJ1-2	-	TGTGCCAGCAGCAATAGAAACTATGGCTACACCTTC	CASSNRNYGYTF
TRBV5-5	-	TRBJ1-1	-	TGTGCCAGCAGCTTGAGCCCCCACACTGAAGCTTTCTTT	CASSLSPHTEAFF
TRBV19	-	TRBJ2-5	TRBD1	TGTGCCAGTTCAGGCGACAGGGGAGAGACCCAGTACTTC	CASSGDRGETQYF
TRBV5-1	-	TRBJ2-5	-	TGCGCCAGCAGCACTAAAGAGACCCAGTACTTC	CASSTKETQYF
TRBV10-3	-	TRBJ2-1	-	TGTGCCATCAGTGGGTTAGCGGAGAGCTCCTACAATGAGCAGTTCTTC	CAISGLAESSYNEQFF
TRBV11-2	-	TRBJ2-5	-	TGTGCCAGCAGCTCGCTGGCGGGCACCCAAGAGACCCAGTACTTC	CASSSLAGTQETQYF
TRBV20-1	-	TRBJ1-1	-	TGCAGTGTTAGGGACCTACCAGAAGCTTTCTTT	CSVRDLPEAFF
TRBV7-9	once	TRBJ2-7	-	TGTGCCAGCAGCTTTGGACAAAACTACGAGCAGTACTTC	CASSFGQNYEQYF
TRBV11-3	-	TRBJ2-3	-	TGTGCCAGCAGCTTCTCGGGACTTAGCTCAGATACGCAGTATTTT	CASSFSGLSSDTQYF
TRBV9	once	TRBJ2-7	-	TGTGCCAGCAAGGGGGGAGGAGACACGCAGTACTTC	CASKGGGDTQYF